This paragraph covers one T cell receptor (beta chain) sequence. Antigen unknown. Produced via immunoSEQ multiplex PCR; TCRdb's table is partial and in-frame only. Among roughly 160,000 clones listed, more than 90% were seen once. The CDR3 runs 15 residues. Trimming shortened V by 1 base and J by 1 base, and 11 bases separated the two germline ends. The germline V gene encodes CDR1 KGHSH and CDR2 LQKENI. These data originate in a study of T cell responses to AZD1222 COVID-19 vaccine. Background on the study: Pooling covered second doses at about 4 or about 12 weeks. Findings and limits, study-wide: Clonal diversity may have been underestimated, and the donors were mostly white British, with more females than males. Unmutated variant regions are reportedly the target of nearly half of TCRs that are spike-specific.

The chain links TRBV18 to TRBJ2-7, with D possibly being TRBD2 (5 bases). This sample comprised peripheral blood, obtained on day 0 of AZD1222 vaccination. The clonotype was recovered from an adult in good health. The CDR3 bases are TGTGCCAGCTCACCACTCGGAGGAGTTTCCTACGAGCAGTACTTC. The encoded protein is CASSPLGGVSYEQYF.